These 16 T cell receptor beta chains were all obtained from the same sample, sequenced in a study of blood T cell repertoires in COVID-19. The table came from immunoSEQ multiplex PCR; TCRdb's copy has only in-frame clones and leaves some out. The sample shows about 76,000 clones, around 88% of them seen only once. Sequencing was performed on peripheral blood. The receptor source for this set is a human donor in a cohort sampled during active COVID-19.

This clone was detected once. The CDR3 loop is CASSQDSSTASSNQPQHF. The CDR3 DNA reads TGCGCCAGCAGCCAAGACTCGTCGACAGCCAGTAGCAATCAGCCCCAGCATTTT. The rearrangement uses TRBV4-1 and TRBJ1-5; the D gene is possibly TRBD1 (5 bases). This CDR3 is built from 18 residues. Germline assignment: CDR1 MGHRA and CDR2 YSYEKL. The V end was cut by 0 bases, the J end by 0 bases, with 15 bases between.

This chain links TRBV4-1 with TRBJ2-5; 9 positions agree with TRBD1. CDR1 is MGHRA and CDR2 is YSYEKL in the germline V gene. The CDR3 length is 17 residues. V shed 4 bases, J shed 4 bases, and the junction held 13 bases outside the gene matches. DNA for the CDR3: TGCGCCAGCAGCCCTCCTAGAAGGACAGGGGAACCAGAGACCCAGTACTTC. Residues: CASSPPRRTGEPETQYF.

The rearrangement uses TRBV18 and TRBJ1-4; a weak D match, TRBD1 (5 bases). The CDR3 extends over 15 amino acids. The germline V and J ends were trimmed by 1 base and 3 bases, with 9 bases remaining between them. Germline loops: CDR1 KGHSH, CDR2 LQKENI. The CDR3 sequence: CASSPQSGANEKLFF. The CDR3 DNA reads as TGTGCCAGCTCACCACAGTCGGGGGCTAATGAAAAACTGTTTTTT.

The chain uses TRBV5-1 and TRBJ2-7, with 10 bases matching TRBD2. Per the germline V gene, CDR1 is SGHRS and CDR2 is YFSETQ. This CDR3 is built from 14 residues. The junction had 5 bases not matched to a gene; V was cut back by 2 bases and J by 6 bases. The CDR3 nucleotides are TGCGCCAGCAGCTTCCGAGCGGGAGGGGGCGAGCAGTACTTC. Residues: CASSFRAGGGEQYF.

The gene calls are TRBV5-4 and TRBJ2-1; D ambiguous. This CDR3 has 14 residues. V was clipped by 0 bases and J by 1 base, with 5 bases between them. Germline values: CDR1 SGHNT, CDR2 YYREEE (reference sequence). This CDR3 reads CASSLDLSYNEQFF. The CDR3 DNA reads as TGTGCCAGCAGCTTGGACTTGTCCTACAATGAGCAGTTCTTC.

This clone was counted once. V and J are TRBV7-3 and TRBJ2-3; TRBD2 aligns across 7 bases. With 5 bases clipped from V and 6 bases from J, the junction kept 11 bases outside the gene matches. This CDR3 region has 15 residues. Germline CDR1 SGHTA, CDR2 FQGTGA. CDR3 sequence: CASSLNSGFGDTQYF. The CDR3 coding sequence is TGTGCCAGCAGCCTAAATAGCGGGTTCGGGGATACGCAGTATTTT.

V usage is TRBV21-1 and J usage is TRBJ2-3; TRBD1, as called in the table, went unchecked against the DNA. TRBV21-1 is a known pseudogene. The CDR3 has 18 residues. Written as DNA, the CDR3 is TGTGCCAGCAGCTCCCTGTCCCTCCAGGGCTGGGACACAGATACGCAGTATTTT. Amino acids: CASSSLSLQGWDTDTQYF.

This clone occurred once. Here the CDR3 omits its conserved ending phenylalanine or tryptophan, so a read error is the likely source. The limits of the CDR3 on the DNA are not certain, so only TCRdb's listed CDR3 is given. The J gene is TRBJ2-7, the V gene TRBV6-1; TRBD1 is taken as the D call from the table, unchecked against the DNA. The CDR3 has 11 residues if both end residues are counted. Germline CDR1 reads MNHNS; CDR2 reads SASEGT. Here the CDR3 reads CASSESGHVLS.

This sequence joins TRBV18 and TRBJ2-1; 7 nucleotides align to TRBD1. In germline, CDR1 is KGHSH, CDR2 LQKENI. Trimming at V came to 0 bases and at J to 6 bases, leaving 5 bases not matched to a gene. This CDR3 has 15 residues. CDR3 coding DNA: TGTGCCAGCTCACCACCGACGACAGGGCCCAATGAGCAGTTCTTC. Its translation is CASSPPTTGPNEQFF.

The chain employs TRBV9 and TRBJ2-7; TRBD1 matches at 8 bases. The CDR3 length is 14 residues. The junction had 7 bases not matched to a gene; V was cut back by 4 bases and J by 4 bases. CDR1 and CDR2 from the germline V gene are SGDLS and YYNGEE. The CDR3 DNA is TGTGCCAGCAGCTTGGGACAGGAGACTTACGAGCAGTACTTC. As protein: CASSLGQETYEQYF.

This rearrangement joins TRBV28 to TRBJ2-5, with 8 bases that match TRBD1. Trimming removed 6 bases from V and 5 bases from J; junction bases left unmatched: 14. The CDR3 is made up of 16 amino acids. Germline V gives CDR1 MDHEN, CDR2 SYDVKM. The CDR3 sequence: CASSCGEGRGPETQYF. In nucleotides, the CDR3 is TGTGCCAGCAGCTGTGGTGAGGGCAGGGGGCCTGAGACCCAGTACTTC.

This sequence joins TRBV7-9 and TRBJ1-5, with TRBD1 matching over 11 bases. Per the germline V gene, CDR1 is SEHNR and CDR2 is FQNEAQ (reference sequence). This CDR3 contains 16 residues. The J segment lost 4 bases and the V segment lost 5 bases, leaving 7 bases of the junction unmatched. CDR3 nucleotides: TGTGCCAGCAGCCCCGGGACAGGGGGGGATAATCAGCCCCAGCATTTT. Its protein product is CASSPGTGGDNQPQHF.

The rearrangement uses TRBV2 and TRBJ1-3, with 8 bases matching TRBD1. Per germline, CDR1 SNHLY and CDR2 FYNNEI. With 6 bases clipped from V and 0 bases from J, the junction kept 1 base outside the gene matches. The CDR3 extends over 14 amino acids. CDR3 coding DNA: TGTGCCAGCAGCGGGACAGGCTCTGGAAACACCATATATTTT. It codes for CASSGTGSGNTIYF.

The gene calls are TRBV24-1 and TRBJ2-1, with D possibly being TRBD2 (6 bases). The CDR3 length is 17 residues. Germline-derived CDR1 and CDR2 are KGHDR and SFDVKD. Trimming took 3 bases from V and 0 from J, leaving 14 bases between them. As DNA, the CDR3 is TGTGCCACCAGTGATAGGAGGGGCTCAAGCTCCTACAATGAGCAGTTCTTC. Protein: CATSDRRGSSSYNEQFF.

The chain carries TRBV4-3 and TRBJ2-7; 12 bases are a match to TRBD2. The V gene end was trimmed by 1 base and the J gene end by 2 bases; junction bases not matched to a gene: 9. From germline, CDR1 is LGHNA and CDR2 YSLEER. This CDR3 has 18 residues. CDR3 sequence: CASSQGFTSGGLTYEQYF. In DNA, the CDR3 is TGCGCCAGCAGCCAAGGATTCACTAGCGGGGGGCTGACCTACGAGCAGTACTTC.

CDR3 nucleotides: TGTGCCACCACGACCTCCGGGACAGGGGGCTGGCTAGCGGGGGCGTCTAGCACAGATACGCAGTATTTT. Encoded protein: CATTTSGTGGWLAGASSTDTQYF. This rearrangement joins TRBV19 to TRBJ2-3; 12 bases are shared with TRBD1. Germline assignment: CDR1 LNHDA and CDR2 SQIVND (reference sequence). The ends lost 10 bases at V and 0 bases at J; junction bases unmatched: 29. This CDR3 has 23 residues.